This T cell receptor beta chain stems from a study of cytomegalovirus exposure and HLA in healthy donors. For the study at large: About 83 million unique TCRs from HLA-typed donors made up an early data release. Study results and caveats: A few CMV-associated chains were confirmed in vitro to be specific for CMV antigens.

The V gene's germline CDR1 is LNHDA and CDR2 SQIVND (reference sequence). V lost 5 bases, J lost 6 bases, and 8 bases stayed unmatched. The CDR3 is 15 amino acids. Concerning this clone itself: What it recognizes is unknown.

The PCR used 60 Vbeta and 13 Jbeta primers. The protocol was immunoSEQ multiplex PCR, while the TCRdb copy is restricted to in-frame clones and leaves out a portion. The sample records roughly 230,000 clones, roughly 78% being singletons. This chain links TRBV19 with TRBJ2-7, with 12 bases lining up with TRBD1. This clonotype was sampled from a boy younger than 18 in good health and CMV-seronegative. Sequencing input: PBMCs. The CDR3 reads CASSRMGQGAGEQYF. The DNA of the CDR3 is TGTGCCAGTAGTCGAATGGGACAGGGGGCGGGCGAGCAGTACTTC.